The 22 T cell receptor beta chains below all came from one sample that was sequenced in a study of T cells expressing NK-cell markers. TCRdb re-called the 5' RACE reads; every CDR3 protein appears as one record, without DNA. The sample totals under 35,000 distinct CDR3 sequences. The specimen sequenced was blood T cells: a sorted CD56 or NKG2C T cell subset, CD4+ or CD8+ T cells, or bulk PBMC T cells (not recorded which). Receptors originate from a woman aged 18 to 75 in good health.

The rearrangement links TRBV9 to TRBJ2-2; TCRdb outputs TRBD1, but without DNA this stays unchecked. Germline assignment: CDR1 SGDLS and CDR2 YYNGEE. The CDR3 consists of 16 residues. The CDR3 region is CASSPLGRGPTGELFF.

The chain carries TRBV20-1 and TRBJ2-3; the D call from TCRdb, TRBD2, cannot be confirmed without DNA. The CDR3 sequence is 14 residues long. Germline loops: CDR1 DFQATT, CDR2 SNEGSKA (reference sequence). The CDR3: CSTIGLASSDTQYF.

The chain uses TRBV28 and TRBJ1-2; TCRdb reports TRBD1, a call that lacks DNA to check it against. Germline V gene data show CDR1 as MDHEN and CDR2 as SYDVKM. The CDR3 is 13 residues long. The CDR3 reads CAGGQGASYGYTF.

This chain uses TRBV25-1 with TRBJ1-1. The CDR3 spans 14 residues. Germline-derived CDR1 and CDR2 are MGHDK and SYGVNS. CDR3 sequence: CASSELGGNTEAFF.

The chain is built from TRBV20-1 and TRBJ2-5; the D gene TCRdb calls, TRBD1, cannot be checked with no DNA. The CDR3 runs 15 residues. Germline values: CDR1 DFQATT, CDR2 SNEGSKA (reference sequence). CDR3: CSASSNGGAAETQYF.

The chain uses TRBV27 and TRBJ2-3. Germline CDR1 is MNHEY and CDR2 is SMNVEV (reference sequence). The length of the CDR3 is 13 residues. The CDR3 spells CASSWQGTDTQYF.

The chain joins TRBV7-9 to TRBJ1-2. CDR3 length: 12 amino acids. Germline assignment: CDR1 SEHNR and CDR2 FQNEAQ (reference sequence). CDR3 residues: CASSLGSQGYTF.

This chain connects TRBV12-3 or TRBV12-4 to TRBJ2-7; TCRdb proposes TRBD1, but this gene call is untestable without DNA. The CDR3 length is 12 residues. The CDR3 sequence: CASSPQGHEQYF.

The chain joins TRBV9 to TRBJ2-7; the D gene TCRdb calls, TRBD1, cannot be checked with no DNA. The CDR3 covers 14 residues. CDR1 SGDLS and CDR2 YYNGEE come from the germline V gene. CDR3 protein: CASSVTGFSYEQYF.

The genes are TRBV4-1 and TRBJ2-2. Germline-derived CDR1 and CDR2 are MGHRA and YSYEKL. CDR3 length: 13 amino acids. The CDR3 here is CASNVDGAGELFF.

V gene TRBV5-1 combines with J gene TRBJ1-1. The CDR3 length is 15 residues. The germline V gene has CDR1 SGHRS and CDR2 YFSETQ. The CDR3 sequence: CASSQESGSNTEAFF. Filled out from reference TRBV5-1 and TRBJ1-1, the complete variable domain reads KAGVTQTPRYLIKTRGQQVTLSCSPISGHRSVSWYQQTPGQGLQFLFEYFSETQRNKGNFPGRFSGRQFSNSRSEMNVSTLELGDSALYLCASSQESGSNTEAFFGQGTRLTVV.

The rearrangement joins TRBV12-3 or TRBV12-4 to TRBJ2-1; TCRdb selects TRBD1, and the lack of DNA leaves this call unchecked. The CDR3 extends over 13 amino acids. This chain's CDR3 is CASSPRDYNEQFF.

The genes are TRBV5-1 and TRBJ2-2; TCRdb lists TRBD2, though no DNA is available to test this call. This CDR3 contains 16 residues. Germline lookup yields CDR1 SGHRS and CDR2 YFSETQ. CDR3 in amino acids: CASSLLARANTGELFF. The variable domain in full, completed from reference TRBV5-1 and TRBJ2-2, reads KAGVTQTPRYLIKTRGQQVTLSCSPISGHRSVSWYQQTPGQGLQFLFEYFSETQRNKGNFPGRFSGRQFSNSRSEMNVSTLELGDSALYLCASSLLARANTGELFFGEGSRLTVL.

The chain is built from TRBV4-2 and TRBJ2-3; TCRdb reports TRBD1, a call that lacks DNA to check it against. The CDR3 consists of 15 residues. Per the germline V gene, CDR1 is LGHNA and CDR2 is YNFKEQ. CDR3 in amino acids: CASSRGDKVTDTQYF.

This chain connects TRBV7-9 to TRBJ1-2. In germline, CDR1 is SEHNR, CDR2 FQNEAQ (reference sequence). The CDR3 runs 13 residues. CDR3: CASSLGDNYGYTF.

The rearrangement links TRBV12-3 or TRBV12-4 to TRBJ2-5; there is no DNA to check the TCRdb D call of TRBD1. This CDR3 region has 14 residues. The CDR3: CASSFEGVYETQYF.

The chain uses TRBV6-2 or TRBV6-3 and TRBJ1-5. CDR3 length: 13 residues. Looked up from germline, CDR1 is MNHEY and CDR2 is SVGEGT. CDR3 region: CASSYDTEQPQHF.

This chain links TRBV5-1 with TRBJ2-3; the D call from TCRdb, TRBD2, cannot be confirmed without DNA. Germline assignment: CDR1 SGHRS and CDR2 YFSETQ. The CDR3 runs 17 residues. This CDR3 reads CASSLPTSGRDVDTQYF.

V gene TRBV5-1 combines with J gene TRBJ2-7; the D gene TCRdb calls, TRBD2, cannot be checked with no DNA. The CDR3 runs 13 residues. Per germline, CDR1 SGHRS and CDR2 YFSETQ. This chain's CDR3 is CASSPDRPYEQYF.

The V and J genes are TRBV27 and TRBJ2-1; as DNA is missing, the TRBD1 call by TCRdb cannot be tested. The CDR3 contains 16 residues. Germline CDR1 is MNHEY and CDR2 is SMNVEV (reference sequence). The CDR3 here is CASSRYGQVSSHEQFF.

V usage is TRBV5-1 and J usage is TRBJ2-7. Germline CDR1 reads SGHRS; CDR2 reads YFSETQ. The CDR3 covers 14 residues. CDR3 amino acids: CASSLPAVSYEQYF.

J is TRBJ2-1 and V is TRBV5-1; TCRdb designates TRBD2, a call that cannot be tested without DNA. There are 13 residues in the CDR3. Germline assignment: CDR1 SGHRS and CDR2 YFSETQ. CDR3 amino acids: CASGGEGYNEQFF.